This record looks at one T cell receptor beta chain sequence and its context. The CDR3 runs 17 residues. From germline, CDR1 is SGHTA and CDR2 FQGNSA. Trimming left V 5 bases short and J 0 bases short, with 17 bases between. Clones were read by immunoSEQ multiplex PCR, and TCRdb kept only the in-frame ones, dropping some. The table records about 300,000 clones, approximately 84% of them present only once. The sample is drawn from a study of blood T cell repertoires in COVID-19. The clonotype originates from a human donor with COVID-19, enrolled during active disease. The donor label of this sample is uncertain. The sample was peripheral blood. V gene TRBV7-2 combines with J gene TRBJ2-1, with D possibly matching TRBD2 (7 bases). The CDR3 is CASSLRGGGFSYNEQFF. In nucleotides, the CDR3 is TGTGCCAGCAGCCTAAGGGGGGGAGGATTCTCCTACAATGAGCAGTTCTTC.